The 3 T cell receptor beta chains below all came from one sample that was sequenced in a study of shared clonotypes between healthy human individuals. Positive CCR7 selection of CD45RO-negative cells yielded the naive CD8 cells, and terminally differentiated effector memory CD45RA+ cells were excluded. Only in-frame clones appear in the TCRdb table, and some are missing; sequencing was by immunoSEQ multiplex PCR. The table records roughly 1,800,000 clones, about 95% of them present only once. The sample comprised naive CD8+ T cells sorted from blood. The receptors originated from a man aged 18 to 30 in good health.

V and J are TRBV5-6 and TRBJ2-1, with TRBD2 matching 8 bases. CDR1 and CDR2 (germline): SGHDT, YYEEEE. This CDR3 is built from 17 residues. V dropped 2 bases and J dropped 4; count of bases not matched to a gene: 11. The CDR3 DNA reads as TGTGCCAGCAGCTTCGGTTATCGCGGGGGGCATTACAATGAGCAGTTCTTC. This sequence encodes CASSFGYRGGHYNEQFF.

Remarks on this clone: The same CDR3 arises from other DNA sequences in this sample as well. The chain joins TRBV5-1 to TRBJ2-7; 9 nucleotides agree with TRBD1. CDR3 length equals 12 residues. J lost 3 bases, V lost 5 bases, and 0 bases had no gene match. Germline values: CDR1 SGHRS, CDR2 YFSETQ. CDR3 DNA: TGCGCCAGCAGGGGACAGGGCTACGAGCAGTACTTC. This encodes CASRGQGYEQYF.

The chain has TRBV11-2 and TRBJ2-7; D is uncertain. Germline V gene lookup returns CDR1 SGHAT and CDR2 FQNNGV. With 5 bases removed from V and 5 bases from J, the gap between germline ends came to 22 bases. CDR3 length: 16 residues. CDR3 sequence (DNA): TGTGCCAGCAGCGCGAGAACCCGGGCCGGCATGGACGAGCAGTACTTC. The encoded protein is CASSARTRAGMDEQYF.